This is a list of T cell receptor beta chains from one sample in a study of Graves' ophthalmopathy and Graves' hyperthyroidism. TCRdb called the multiplex PCR reads again in MiXCR, with one record for every CDR3 protein. Of 450,000 or so distinct CDR3 sequences in the sample, approximately 14% are singletons; the top ten hold approximately 9.8%. The sample consisted of blood. Source of these receptors: a woman aged 25 to 39 with Graves' ophthalmopathy. Both conserved end residues are part of each CDR3. A D gene is named only where the DNA matches it firmly. Some rows mark clone size as missing; the rest say once, few, many or name a class of expanded clone.

cdr3_nt cdr3_aa d_call j_call clone_size v_call
TGCGCCAGCAGCCTCGGGACAGTGGCCAACGTCCTGACTTTC CASSLGTVANVLTF TRBD1 TRBJ2-6 many TRBV5-1
TGTGCCAGCAGTTACCGAGAACAGGGGTATTATGGCTACACCTTC CASSYREQGYYGYTF TRBD1 TRBJ1-2 many TRBV6-5
TGTGCCAGCAGTTACACCCCGGAGCAGGAGACTGAAGCTTTCTTT CASSYTPEQETEAFF - TRBJ1-1 many TRBV6-5
TGTGCCAGCAGATCCGGGACTAGATCTTACGAGCAGTACTTC CASRSGTRSYEQYF TRBD2 TRBJ2-7 many TRBV2
TGTGCCTGGGGGCGAGGGGTCCTGAACACTGAAGCTTTCTTT CAWGRGVLNTEAFF - TRBJ1-1 few TRBV30
TGTGCCAGCAGTTTCCAGGTTGATTCACCCCTCCACTTT CASSFQVDSPLHF - TRBJ1-6 - TRBV12-3/TRBV12-4
TGTGCCAGCAGTGTGTCCAATCGAGAGACCCAGTACTTC CASSVSNRETQYF - TRBJ2-5 - TRBV6-1
TGTGCCAGCAGTTTATCACAGGCGGGCACTGAAGCTTTCTTT CASSLSQAGTEAFF - TRBJ1-1 few TRBV12-3/TRBV12-4
TGCAGCGTTGGTGGCGGAAACACGGGGGACGAGCAGTACTTC CSVGGGNTGDEQYF - TRBJ2-7 many TRBV29-1
TGTGCCAGCAGTTATATCCTGATGAACACTGAAGCTTTCTTT CASSYILMNTEAFF - TRBJ1-1 many TRBV12-3/TRBV12-4
TGCGCCAGCAGCCGCGCCGGGACGGCGTCCTACGAGCAGTACTTC CASSRAGTASYEQYF - TRBJ2-7 many TRBV4-1
TGTGCCAGCAGTGACATACCCGAGAAGGGCTACACCTTC CASSDIPEKGYTF - TRBJ1-2 many TRBV6-1
TGTGCCAGCAGTGCCACAGCGATCAATCAGCCCCAGCATTTT CASSATAINQPQHF - TRBJ1-5 many TRBV2
TGTGCCAGCAGCTTATCAGGCGGGGTGATTGAGCAGTTCTTC CASSLSGGVIEQFF - TRBJ2-1 few TRBV7-6
TGTGCCAGCAGCCAACAGGGGAGCAGAGGAGACATTAAGTACTTC CASSQQGSRGDIKYF TRBD1 TRBJ2-4 - TRBV7-3
TGTGCCAGCAGTTTAGTAGCGGGAAATCAAGAGACCCAGTACTTC CASSLVAGNQETQYF TRBD2 TRBJ2-5 many TRBV12-3/TRBV12-4
TGTGCCAGCAGTTCAGGACAGGCCCCAGAGACCCAGCACTTC CASSSGQAPETQHF TRBD1 TRBJ2-5 few TRBV27
TGTGCCAGCAGTTTTGGTCTGGGGCCGGACACTGAAGCTTTCTTT CASSFGLGPDTEAFF - TRBJ1-1 many TRBV12-3/TRBV12-4
TGTGCCAGCTCACTCGGGACCATTTCACCCCTCCACTTT CASSLGTISPLHF - TRBJ1-6 few TRBV18
TGTGCCAGCAGTCCCCTCATAGCGGGGGGGCGTTTTGGCGGGGAGCTGTTTTTT CASSPLIAGGRFGGELFF TRBD2 TRBJ2-2 many TRBV12-3/TRBV12-4
TGTGCCAGCAGTGAAACCGTGCAGGGACAAGAGACCCAGTACTTC CASSETVQGQETQYF - TRBJ2-5 many TRBV2
TGTGCCAGCAGCTCGGACGGACGGGCTCGCAATCAGCCCCAGCATTTT CASSSDGRARNQPQHF - TRBJ1-5 many TRBV11-1
TGTGCCAGTAGTACTCCCTACCAGGGTGGTACCGGGGAGCTGTTTTTT CASSTPYQGGTGELFF - TRBJ2-2 - TRBV19
TGTGCCAGCAGCTTAGTGCAGGGTGCCCACGAGCAGTACTTC CASSLVQGAHEQYF - TRBJ2-7 - TRBV7-2
TGCAGTGCAGGGGGTGGGCGGGACTACGAGCAGTACTTC CSAGGGRDYEQYF - TRBJ2-7 many TRBV20-1
TGTGCCAGCAGTTTCGGGGGGACAGGGGTAGGTGGCAATCAGCCCCAGCATTTT CASSFGGTGVGGNQPQHF TRBD1 TRBJ1-5 many TRBV12-3/TRBV12-4
TGTGCCAGCAGCTTAGATAGGGGTTACACTGAAGCTTTCTTT CASSLDRGYTEAFF - TRBJ1-1 many TRBV13
TGCAGTGCTAGAGATCGGAGCGGGGTAGCTAACTATGGCTACACCTTC CSARDRSGVANYGYTF - TRBJ1-2 - TRBV20-1
TGTGCCAGCAGTTCTACCCTTGGGGCCAATCAGCCCCAGCATTTT CASSSTLGANQPQHF - TRBJ1-5 many TRBV28
TGTGCCAGCAGCTGGGGGACAGGGGGCAGGCAGCCCCAGCATTTT CASSWGTGGRQPQHF TRBD1 TRBJ1-5 many TRBV7-9
TGTGCCAGCAGCTTACGAGGAGGGTACGACACTGAAGCTTTCTTT CASSLRGGYDTEAFF - TRBJ1-1 few TRBV11-1
TGCAGCGTTGCGTGGGTTAGCGGGGGAGAGACCCAGTACTTC CSVAWVSGGETQYF TRBD2 TRBJ2-5 many TRBV29-1
TGTGCCAGCAGACGTCAATTGGAGGGGAATTCACCCCTCCACTTT CASRRQLEGNSPLHF - TRBJ1-6 many TRBV6-1
TGTGCCAGCAGTGACTTTCCGGGACAGGCAAAGAAGAACACTGAAGCTTTCTTT CASSDFPGQAKKNTEAFF TRBD1 TRBJ1-1 many TRBV28
TGTGCCAGCAGGCCAATCCCACGGCGGGGCACTGAAGCTTTCTTT CASRPIPRRGTEAFF - TRBJ1-1 - TRBV7-9
TGTGCCAGCAGCCAAGGACATTCCCTGGAGACCCAGTACTTC CASSQGHSLETQYF - TRBJ2-5 few TRBV12-3/TRBV12-4
TGTGCCAGCAGTGGCAGACGGGCGGGAGAGCAGTACTTC CASSGRRAGEQYF - TRBJ2-7 few TRBV28
TGTGCCACCCGAGGAGCGAACACTGAAGCTTTCTTT CATRGANTEAFF - TRBJ1-1 many TRBV10-3
TGTGCCAGCAGCCGGACCGGGACAGCGATTCAAGCTTTCTTT CASSRTGTAIQAFF TRBD1 TRBJ1-1 many TRBV3-1
TGTGCCAGCAGTTTGGAGCACTTGGGCTCCTACGAGCAGTACTTC CASSLEHLGSYEQYF - TRBJ2-7 many TRBV6-5